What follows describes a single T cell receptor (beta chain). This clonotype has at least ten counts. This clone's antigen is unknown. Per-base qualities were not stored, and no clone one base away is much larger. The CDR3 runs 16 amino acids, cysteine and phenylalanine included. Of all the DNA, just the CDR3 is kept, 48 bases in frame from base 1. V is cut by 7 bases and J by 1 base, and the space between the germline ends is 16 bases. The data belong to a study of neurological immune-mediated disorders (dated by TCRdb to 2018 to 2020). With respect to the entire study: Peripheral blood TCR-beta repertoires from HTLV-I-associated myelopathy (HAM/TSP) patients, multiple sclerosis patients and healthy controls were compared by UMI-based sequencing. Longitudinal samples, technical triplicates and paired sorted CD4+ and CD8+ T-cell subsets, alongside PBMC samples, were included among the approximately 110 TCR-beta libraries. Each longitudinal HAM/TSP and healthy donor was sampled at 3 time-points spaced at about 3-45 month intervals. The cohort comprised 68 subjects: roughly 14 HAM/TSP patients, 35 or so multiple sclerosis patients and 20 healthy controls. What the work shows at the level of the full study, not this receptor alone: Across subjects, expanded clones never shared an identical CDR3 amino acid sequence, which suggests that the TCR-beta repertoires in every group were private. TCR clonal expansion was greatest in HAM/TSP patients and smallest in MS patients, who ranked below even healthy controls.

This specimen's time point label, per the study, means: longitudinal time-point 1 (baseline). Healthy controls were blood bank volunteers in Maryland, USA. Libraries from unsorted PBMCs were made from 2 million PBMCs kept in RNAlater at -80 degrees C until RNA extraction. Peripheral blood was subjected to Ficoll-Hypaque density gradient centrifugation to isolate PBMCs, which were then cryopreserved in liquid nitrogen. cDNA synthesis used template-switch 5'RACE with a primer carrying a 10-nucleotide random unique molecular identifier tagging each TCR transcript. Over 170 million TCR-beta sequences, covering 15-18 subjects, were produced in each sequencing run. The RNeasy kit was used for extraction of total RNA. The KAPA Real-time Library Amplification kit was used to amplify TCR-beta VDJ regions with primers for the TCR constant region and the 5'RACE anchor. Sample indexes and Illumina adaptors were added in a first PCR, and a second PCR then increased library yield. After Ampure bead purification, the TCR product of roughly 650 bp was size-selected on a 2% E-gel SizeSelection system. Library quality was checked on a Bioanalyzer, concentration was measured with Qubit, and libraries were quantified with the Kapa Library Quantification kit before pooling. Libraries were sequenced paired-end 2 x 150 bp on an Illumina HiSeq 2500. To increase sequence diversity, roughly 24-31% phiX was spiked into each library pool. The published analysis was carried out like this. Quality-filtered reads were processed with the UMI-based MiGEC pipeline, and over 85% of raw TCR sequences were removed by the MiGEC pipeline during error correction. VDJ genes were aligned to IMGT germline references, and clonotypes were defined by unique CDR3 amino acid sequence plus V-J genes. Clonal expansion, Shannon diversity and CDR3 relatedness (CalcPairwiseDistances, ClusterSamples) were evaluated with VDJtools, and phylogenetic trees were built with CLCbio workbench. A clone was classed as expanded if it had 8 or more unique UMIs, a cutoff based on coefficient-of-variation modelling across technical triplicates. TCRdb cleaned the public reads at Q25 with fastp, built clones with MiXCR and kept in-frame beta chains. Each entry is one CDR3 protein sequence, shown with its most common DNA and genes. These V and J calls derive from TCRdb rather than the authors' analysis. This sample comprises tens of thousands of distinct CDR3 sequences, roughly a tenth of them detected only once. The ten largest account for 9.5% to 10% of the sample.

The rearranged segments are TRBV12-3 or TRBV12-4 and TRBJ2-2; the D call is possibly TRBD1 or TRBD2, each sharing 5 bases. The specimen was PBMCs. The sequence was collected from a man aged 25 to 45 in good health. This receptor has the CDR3 CASTNNVGVNTGELFF. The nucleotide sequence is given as TGTGCCAGCACCAATAATGTGGGGGTGAACACCGGGGAGCTGTTTTTT.